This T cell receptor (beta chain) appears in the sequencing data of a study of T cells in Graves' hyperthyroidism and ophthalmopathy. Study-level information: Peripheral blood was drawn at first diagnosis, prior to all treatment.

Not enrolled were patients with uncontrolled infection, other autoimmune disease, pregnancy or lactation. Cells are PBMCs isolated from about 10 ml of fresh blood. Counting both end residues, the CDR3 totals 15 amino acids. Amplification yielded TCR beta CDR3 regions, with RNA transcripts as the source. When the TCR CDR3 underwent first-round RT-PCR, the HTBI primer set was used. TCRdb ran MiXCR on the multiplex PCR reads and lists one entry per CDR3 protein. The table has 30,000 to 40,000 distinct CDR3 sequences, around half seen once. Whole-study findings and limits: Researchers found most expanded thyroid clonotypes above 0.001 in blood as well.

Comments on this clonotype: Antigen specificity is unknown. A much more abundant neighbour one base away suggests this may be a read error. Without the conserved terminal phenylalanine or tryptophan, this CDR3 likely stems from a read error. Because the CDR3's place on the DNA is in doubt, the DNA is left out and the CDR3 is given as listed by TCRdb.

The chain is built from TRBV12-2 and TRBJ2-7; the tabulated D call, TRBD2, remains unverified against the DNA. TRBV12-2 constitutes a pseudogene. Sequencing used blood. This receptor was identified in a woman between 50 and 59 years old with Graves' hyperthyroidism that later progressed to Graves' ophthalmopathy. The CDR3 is CASRHYGTGPYEQYI.